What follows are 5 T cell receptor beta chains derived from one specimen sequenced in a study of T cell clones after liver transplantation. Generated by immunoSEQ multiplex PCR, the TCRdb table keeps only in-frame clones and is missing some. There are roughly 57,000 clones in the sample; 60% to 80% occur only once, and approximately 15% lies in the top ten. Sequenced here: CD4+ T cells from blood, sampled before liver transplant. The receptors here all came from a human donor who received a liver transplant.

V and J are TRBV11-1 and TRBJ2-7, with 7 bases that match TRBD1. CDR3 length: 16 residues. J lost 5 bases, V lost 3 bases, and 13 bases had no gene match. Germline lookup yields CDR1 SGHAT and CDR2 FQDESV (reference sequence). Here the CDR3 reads CASSFEPRGTADEQYF. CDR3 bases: TGTGCCAGCAGCTTCGAACCCCGAGGGACAGCCGACGAGCAGTACTTC.

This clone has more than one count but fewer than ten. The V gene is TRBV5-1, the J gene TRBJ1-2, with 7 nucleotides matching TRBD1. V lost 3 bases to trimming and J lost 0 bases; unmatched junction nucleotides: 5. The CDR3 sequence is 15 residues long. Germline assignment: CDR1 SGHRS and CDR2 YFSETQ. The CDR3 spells CASSSWTGTNYGYTF. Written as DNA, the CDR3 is TGCGCCAGCAGCTCCTGGACAGGTACTAACTATGGCTACACCTTC.

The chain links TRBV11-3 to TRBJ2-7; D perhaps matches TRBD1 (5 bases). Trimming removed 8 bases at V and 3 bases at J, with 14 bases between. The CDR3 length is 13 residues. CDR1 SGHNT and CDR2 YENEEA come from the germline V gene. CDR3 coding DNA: TGTGCCAGCCACCTGGGGCTGAGCTACGAGCAGTACTTC. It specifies CASHLGLSYEQYF.

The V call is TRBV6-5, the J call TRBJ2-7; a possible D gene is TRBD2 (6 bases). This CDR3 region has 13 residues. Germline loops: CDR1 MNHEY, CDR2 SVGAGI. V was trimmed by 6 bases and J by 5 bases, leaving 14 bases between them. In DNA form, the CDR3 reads TGTGCCAGCAGCCGAGGGACTCCAGACGAGCAGTACTTC. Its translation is CASSRGTPDEQYF.

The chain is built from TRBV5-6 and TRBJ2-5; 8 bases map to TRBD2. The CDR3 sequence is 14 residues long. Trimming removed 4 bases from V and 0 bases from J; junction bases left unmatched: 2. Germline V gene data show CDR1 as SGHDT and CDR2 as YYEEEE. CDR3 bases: TGTGCCAGCAGCCCGGGGGGGAACCAAGAGACCCAGTACTTC. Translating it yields CASSPGGNQETQYF.